This T cell receptor beta chain was observed in a study of beta chain features in type 1 diabetes (dated 2018 in TCRdb). With regard to the full study: No differences in mean age, gender distribution, total cell number or subset yield were found between patients and healthy donors. The study compared the TCRB repertoires of sorted circulating CD4+ T cell subsets in recently diagnosed type 1 diabetes patients with those in matched healthy donors. Across all samples, approximately 100 million sorted cells were examined, and cell number per subset correlated strongly with RNA yield. Whereas all 30 or so donors provided naive and central memory subsets, regulatory and stem cell-like memory subsets were isolated from just 8 patients and roughly 8 healthy donors.

Each donor gave one peripheral blood draw, approximately 0.11 L on average, collected into heparinised tubes. A BD FACSAria II and a panel including CD45RO, CCR7, CD25, CD127, CD95 and CD27 were used to sort naive, central memory, regulatory and stem cell-like memory CD4+ T cells. Every sorted population had a purity above 95%. PBMCs were separated immediately by Lymphoprep density gradient centrifugation and were stained directly, without being cultured. Samples were stained and sorted in pairs, with one healthy donor and one patient per experiment, so that batch effects were minimized. In the germline V gene, CDR1 corresponds to SGHRS and CDR2 to YFSETQ. The CDR3 spans 14 residues, from the cysteine through the phenylalanine. This entry keeps only the CDR3 DNA: 42 bases, framed from base 1. V is pared back by 2 bases and J by 5 bases, with 11 bases lying between the germline termini. This clone has more than one count but fewer than ten. Its antigen is still unknown. No much larger clone is present one base from it, and per-base qualities are unavailable.

Results the study describes overall, beyond this receptor: At VDJ recombination sites, patients with type 1 diabetes made fewer insertions and deleted more nucleotides, a pattern implying thymic rearrangement abnormalities. Shorter templates might be favored by PCR, yet because patient and control samples were amplified and corrected together, any such skew would affect both groups equally. Because small numbers of individuals were included in the HLA sub-analyses, any influence of HLA type on TCRB rearrangement was left unresolved. Naive, central memory and regulatory TCRB repertoires appeared to be more similar among patients than among healthy donors. Type 1 diabetes patients showed a moderate but significant shortening of TCRB CDR3 length in all four CD4+ subsets. Sequencing cDNA rather than genomic DNA could over-represent highly expressing activated cells, although activation and CD3 levels did not differ between groups.

The High Capacity cDNA Reverse Transcription Kit was used to reverse transcribe all of the isolated RNA, meaning that expressed TCRB transcripts were what got sequenced. Naive, central memory and regulatory T cell samples underwent deep immunoSEQ sequencing, averaging roughly 3.3 million total reads per sample. After sorted cells were lysed in RLT buffer, RNA was extracted with DNase-treated RNeasy Micro or Mini kits, with the choice depending on cell number. Each cell subset was processed on its own to prevent cross-contamination, while patient and healthy donor samples were processed together. Using the immunoSEQ multiplex PCR, TCRB sequences were amplified from cDNA into 87-bp fragments spanning the CDR3 region. Sequencing of the amplicons was done on the Illumina HiSeq platform. The source study handled its data this way. Synthetic template baselines were used to correct PCR bias computationally, reads within Hamming distance 2 were collapsed together, and singletons that could not be merged were discarded. Reads were aligned against IMGT to assign V, D and J genes, CDR3 length and insertions or deletions at six rearrangement sites. Clonotype counts were normalized to sorted cell number within each subset before computing true diversity and Gini coefficients with the tcR R package. Repertoire sharing was quantified using the overlap coefficient calculated on TCRB nucleotide sequences. As a proxy for the pre-selection repertoire, out-of-frame TCRB sequences from naive cells were analyzed. TCRdb obtained this table from immuneACCESS and retained in-frame rearrangements with V and J assigned. These tables miss some clones; where compared with another copy, unresolved V genes account for less than half of the shortfall, and the remainder is unexplained. V, J and clone size reflect that table, while D and trimming were determined from the DNA. This sample lists under 250,000 clones; 14% were detected once. The ten largest clones capture approximately 0.018% of the sample.

The chain couples TRBV5-1 to TRBJ2-1, and TRBD2 may be the D gene, going by 6 matching bases. Sample: naive CD4+ T cells from blood. The cell subset or site label for this specimen denotes: true naive CD4+ T cells. The TCR was taken from a young man with type 1 diabetes. The CDR3 in this case is CASSFGGVDNEQFF. The DNA sequence is as follows: TGCGCCAGCAGCTTTGGAGGGGTTGACAATGAGCAGTTCTTC.